A single sample is the source of the 9 T cell receptor beta chains below, sequenced in a study of T cells after yellow fever vaccination. MiXCR was run by TCRdb on the 5' RACE reads, yielding one entry per CDR3 protein. The profile covers approximately 580,000 distinct CDR3 sequences, with roughly a sixth appearing a single time and roughly a sixth taken by the ten largest. The material was PBMCs, obtained roughly 5 days after the first yellow fever vaccination. These receptors all stem from a man between 18 and 29 years old who received the YFV17D yellow fever vaccine.

At least ten counts were recorded for this clonotype. The chain uses TRBV7-2 and TRBJ2-7; D is unresolved. This CDR3 is 17 amino acids long. Trimming took 0 bases from V and 2 from J, leaving 17 bases between them. The germline gives CDR1 SGHTA, CDR2 FQGNSA. The CDR3 nucleotides are TGTGCCAGCAGCTTAGCGCTAAACCCCCGGACCACCTACGAGCAGTACTTC. Its protein product is CASSLALNPRTTYEQYF.

This clonotype was recorded many times. The chain joins TRBV6-1 to TRBJ2-5, with D perhaps given as TRBD1 or TRBD2 (6 bases each). This CDR3 contains 15 residues. Trimming removed 6 bases from V and 3 bases from J, with 17 bases in between. The germline CDR1 and CDR2 sequences are MNHNS and SASEGT. The CDR3 sequence: CASRPQGGPEETQYF. The CDR3 bases are TGTGCCAGCAGACCCCAAGGGGGGCCGGAAGAGACCCAGTACTTC.

This clonotype was seen a few times. The V and J genes are TRBV6-1 and TRBJ2-7, with TRBD2 as a possible D gene (5 bases). The CDR3 extends over 13 amino acids. Trimming took 6 bases from V and 1 from J, leaving 10 bases between them. CDR1 MNHNS and CDR2 SASEGT come from the germline V gene. The CDR3 nucleotides are TGTGCCAGCAGCCCCCCGGGGTCCTACGAGCAGTACGTC. Translating it yields CASSPPGSYEQYV.

V is TRBV6-2 or TRBV6-3 and J is TRBJ2-7; 9 bases align to TRBD1. Germline V gives CDR1 MNHEY, CDR2 SVGEGT. This CDR3 has 13 residues. The J segment lost 0 bases and the V segment lost 8 bases, leaving 2 bases of the junction unmatched. In nucleotides, the CDR3 is TGTGCCAGCGCGACAGGGGGCTCCTACGAGCAGTACGTC. It yields the protein CASATGGSYEQYV.

The chain carries TRBV20-1 and TRBJ2-6; the D is unclear. Germline CDR1 and CDR2: DFQATT and SNEGSKA (reference sequence). This CDR3 is built from 16 residues. The V and J ends lost 3 bases and 0 bases respectively, with 12 bases between them. The CDR3 reads CSASTRVHSGANVLTF. The CDR3 DNA sequence: TGCAGTGCTAGTACCCGGGTACACTCTGGGGCCAACGTCCTGACTTTC.

The J gene is TRBJ2-7, the V gene TRBV7-9; 8 positions match TRBD1. The CDR3 spans 16 residues. V shed 5 bases and J 6 bases; nucleotides not matched to a gene: 15. CDR1 and CDR2 (germline): SEHNR, FQNEAQ (reference sequence). CDR3 DNA: TGTGCCAGCAGCCCAAACCGGGACAGGTTTTTGCTCGAGCAGTACTTC. Protein: CASSPNRDRFLLEQYF.

This clonotype was counted a few times. The chain couples TRBV7-2 to TRBJ2-7; TRBD1 matches 11 bases. The CDR3 consists of 15 residues. Germline V gives CDR1 SGHTA, CDR2 FQGNSA. Losses at the gene ends were 2 bases for V and 3 bases for J; bases not matched to a gene: 3. The DNA of the CDR3 is TGTGCCAGCAGCTTATCCGGGACAGGGGGCTACGAGCAGTACTTC. Translating gives CASSLSGTGGYEQYF. The entire variable domain, with the rest obtained from reference TRBV7-2 and TRBJ2-7, is as follows: GAGVSQSPSNKVTEKGKDVELRCDPISGHTALYWYRQSLGQGLEFLIYFQGNSAPDKSGLPSDRFSAERTGGSVSTLTIQRTQQEDSAVYLCASSLSGTGGYEQYFGPGTRLTVT.

In its sample, this clonotype was seen a few times. The gene calls are TRBV5-1 and TRBJ1-2; D call uncertain. V shed 1 base and J shed 4 bases, with 11 bases lying between them. The CDR3 is 14 residues long. From germline, CDR1 is SGHRS and CDR2 YFSETQ. CDR3 DNA sequence: TGCGCCAGCAGCTTGAAGGACGGACTCTATGGCTACACCTTC. This encodes CASSLKDGLYGYTF.

This clonotype appeared a few times. V and J are TRBV20-1 and TRBJ2-7, with D maybe TRBD1 (6 bases). This CDR3 spans 13 amino acids. V was cut by 2 bases and J by 0 bases, with 8 bases left in between. CDR1 is DFQATT, CDR2 SNEGSKA, per germline (reference sequence). Here the CDR3 reads CSARTGNSYEQYV. CDR3 sequence (DNA): TGCAGTGCTAGAACAGGGAACTCCTACGAGCAGTACGTC.